The source of this T cell receptor beta chain is a study of regulatory T cells in long-lasting Graves disease. Study-wide context: Graves' patients, diagnosed recently, had received antithyroid drugs under 3 months. Study-wide results and caveats: Persistent Graves' disease cases displayed lower TCR diversity than newly diagnosed ones.

The time point: newly diagnosed GD, antithyroid drugs for less than 3 months. From PBMCs, RNA was extracted and then used to make the TCR library. Approximately 9-milliliter peripheral blood samples went into EDTA tubes. As concerns this clonotype: Its antigen is not known.

CDR3-region Arm-PCR and iRepertoire HTBI primers produced the TCR beta libraries. TCRdb used MiXCR to reprocess the multiplex PCR reads, holding one entry per CDR3 protein. Among around 420,000 distinct CDR3 sequences listed, 15% to 18% were seen once. The sequence was obtained from a female donor with Graves disease. The input for sequencing was peripheral blood mononuclear cells (PBMCs), taken at new diagnosis, from a patient treated with antithyroid drugs.

The DNA of the CDR3 is TGTGCCAGCAGCTTTCAACGGGACGCTCGACCGAATGGCTACACCTTC. This translates into CASSFQRDARPNGYTF. The rearrangement uses TRBV27 and TRBJ1-2, with D possibly TRBD1 on 5 matching bases. CDR1 is MNHEY, CDR2 SMNVEV, per germline (reference sequence). V lost 6 bases and J 6 bases, leaving 23 bases between the germline ends. The CDR3 is made up of 16 amino acids.